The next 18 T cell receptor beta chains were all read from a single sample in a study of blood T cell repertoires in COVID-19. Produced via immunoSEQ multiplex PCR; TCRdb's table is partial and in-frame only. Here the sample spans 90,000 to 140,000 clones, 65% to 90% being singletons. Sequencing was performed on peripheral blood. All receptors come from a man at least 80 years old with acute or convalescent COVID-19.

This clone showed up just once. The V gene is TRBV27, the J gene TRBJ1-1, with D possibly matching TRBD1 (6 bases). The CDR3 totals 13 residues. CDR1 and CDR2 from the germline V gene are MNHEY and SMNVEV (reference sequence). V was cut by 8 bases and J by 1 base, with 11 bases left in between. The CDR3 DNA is TGTGCCAGCGTTGGACAGCCGAACACTGAAGCTTTCTTT. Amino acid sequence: CASVGQPNTEAFF.

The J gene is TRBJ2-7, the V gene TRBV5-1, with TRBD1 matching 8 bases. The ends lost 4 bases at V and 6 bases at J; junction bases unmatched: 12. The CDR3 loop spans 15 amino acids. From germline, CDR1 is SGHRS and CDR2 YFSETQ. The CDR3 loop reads CASSSQAGTGSEQYF. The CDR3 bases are TGCGCCAGCAGCAGTCAGGCCGGGACAGGTAGCGAGCAGTACTTC.

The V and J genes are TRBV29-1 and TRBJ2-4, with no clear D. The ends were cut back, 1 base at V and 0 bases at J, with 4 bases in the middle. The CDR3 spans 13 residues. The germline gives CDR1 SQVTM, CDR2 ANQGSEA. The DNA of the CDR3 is TGCAGCGTTGAAGGTCTAGCCAAAAACATTCAGTACTTC. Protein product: CSVEGLAKNIQYF.

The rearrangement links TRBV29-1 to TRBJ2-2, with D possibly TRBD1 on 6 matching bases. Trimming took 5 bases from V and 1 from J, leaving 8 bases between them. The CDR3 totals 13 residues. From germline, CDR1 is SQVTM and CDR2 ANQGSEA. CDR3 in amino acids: CSVKTGNTGELFF. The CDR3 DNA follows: TGCAGCGTTAAGACAGGGAACACCGGGGAGCTGTTTTTT.

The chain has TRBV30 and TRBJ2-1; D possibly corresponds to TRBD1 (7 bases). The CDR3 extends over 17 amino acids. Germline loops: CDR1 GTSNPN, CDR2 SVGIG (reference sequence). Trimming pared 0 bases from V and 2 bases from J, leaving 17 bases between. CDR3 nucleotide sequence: TGTGCCTGGAGTGTACAAGGGGGAGGACAGGCCTACAATGAGCAGTTCTTC. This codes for CAWSVQGGGQAYNEQFF. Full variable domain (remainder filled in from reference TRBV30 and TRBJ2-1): SQTIHQWPATLVQPVGSPLSLECTVEGTSNPNLYWYRQAAGRGLQLLFYSVGIGQISSEVPQNLSASRPQDRQFILSSKKLLLSDSGFYLCAWSVQGGGQAYNEQFFGPGTRLTVL.

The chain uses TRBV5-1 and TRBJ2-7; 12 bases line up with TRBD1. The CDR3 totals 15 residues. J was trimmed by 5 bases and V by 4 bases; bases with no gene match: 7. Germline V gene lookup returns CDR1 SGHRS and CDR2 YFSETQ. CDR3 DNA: TGCGCCAGCAGCAGGGACAGGGGGCGCCGGGACGAGCAGTACTTC. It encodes CASSRDRGRRDEQYF.

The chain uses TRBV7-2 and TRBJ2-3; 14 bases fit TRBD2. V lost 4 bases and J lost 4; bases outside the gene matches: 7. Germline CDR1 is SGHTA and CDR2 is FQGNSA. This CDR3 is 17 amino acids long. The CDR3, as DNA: TGTGCCAGCAGCTCGCCGGGACTAGCGGGAGTTCCAGATACGCAGTATTTT. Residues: CASSSPGLAGVPDTQYF.

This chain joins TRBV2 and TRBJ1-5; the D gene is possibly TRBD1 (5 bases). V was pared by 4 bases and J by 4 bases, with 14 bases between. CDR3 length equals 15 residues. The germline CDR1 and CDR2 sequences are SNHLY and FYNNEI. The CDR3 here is CASSVMGLSNQPQHF. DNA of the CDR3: TGTGCCAGCAGTGTGATGGGACTTAGTAATCAGCCCCAGCATTTT.

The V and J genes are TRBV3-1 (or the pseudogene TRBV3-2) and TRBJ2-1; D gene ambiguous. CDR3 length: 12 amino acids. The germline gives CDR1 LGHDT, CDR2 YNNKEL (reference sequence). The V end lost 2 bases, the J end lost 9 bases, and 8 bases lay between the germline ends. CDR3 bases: TGTGCCAGCAGCCAACTAGTGAGTGAGCAGTTCTTC. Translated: CASSQLVSEQFF.

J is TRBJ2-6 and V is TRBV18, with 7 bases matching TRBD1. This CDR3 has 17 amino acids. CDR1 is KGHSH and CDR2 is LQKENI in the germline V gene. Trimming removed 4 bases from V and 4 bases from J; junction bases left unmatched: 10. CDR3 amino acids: CASSLTTRGPGANVLTF. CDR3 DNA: TGTGCCAGCTCACTAACCACGAGGGGGCCGGGGGCCAACGTCCTGACTTTC.

The CDR3 DNA follows: TGTGCCAGCAGTTACTACGGGCGGGAGGCTCAGTACTTC. Its translation: CASSYYGREAQYF. V gene TRBV6-5 combines with J gene TRBJ2-7; 8 nucleotides align to TRBD2. V shed 1 base, J shed 10 bases, and the junction held 6 bases outside the gene matches. Germline-derived CDR1 and CDR2 are MNHEY and SVGAGI. This CDR3 has 13 residues.

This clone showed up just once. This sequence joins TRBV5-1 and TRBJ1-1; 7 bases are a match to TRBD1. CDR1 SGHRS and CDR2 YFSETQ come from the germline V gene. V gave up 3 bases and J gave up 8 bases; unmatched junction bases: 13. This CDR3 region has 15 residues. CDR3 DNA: TGCGCCAGCAGCTGGACCGGGACAGATGCCGGCGAAGCTTTCTTT. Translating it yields CASSWTGTDAGEAFF.

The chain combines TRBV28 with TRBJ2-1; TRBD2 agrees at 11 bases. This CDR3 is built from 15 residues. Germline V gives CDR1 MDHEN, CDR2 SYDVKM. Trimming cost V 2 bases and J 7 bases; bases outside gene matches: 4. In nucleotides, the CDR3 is TGTGCCAGCAGTTTAATAGCGGGAGGGATGAATGAGCAGTTCTTC. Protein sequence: CASSLIAGGMNEQFF.

Written as DNA, the CDR3 is TGCGCCAGCAGCTCCGGGACTGCCACAGATACGCAGTATTTT. Its protein product is CASSSGTATDTQYF. The chain is built from TRBV5-1 and TRBJ2-3; tentative D call: TRBD2 (6 bases). The CDR3 totals 14 residues. The V end lost 3 bases, the J end lost 2 bases, and 10 bases lay between the germline ends. CDR1 SGHRS and CDR2 YFSETQ come from the germline V gene.

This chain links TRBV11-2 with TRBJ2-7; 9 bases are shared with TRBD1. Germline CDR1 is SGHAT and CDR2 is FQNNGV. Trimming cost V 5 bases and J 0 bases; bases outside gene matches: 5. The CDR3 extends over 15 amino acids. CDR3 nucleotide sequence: TGTGCCAGCAGCGTCGGGACAGGGACCTCCTACGAGCAGTACTTC. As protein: CASSVGTGTSYEQYF.

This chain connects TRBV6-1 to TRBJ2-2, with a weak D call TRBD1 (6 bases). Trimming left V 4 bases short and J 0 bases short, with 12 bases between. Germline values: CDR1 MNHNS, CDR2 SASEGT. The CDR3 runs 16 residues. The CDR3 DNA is TGTGCCAGCAGTGCCACAGGGAAGGCGAACACCGGGGAGCTGTTTTTT. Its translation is CASSATGKANTGELFF.

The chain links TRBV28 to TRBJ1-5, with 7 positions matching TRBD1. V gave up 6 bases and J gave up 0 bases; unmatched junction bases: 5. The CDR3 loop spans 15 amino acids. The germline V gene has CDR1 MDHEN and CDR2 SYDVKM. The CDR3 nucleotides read TGTGCCAGCAGGAGGGGGCCTTCTAGCAATCAGCCCCAGCATTTT. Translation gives CASRRGPSSNQPQHF.

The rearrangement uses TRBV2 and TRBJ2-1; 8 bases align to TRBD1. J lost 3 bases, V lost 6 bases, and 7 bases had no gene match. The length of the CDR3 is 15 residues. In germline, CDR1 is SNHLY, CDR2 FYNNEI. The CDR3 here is CASRRTGTGYNEQFF. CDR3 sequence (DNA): TGTGCCAGCAGGCGAACCGGGACAGGCTACAATGAGCAGTTCTTC.